Listed here are 10 T cell receptor beta chains from one sample, sequenced in a study of blood T cell repertoires in COVID-19. The repertoire was sequenced with immunoSEQ multiplex PCR; TCRdb's copy has only in-frame clones and lacks some. The sample holds hundreds of thousands of clones, about 89% seen once. Specimen: peripheral blood. Every receptor here comes from a woman aged 55-70 years with acute or convalescent COVID-19.

The table lists this clone with a count of one. The rearrangement uses TRBV4-1 and TRBJ1-4, with 9 bases identical to TRBD1. The trim removed 4 bases at V and 5 bases at J, leaving 5 bases unmatched. Germline V gene data show CDR1 as MGHRA and CDR2 as YSYEKL. This CDR3 has 15 amino acids. The CDR3, as DNA: TGCGCCAGCAGCCCTCCGGGACAGGGAAATGAAAAACTGTTTTTT. The encoded protein is CASSPPGQGNEKLFF.

The rearrangement uses TRBV2 and TRBJ1-2; 9 nucleotides match TRBD1. V trimming: 6 bases; J trimming: 5 bases; junction bases outside the gene matches: 7. CDR3 length: 14 residues. Germline lookup yields CDR1 SNHLY and CDR2 FYNNEI. The CDR3, as DNA: TGTGCCAGCAGCTCGGACAGGGGATCTTATGGCTACACCTTC. This sequence encodes CASSSDRGSYGYTF.

V and J are TRBV7-3 and TRBJ2-1, with 10 bases matching TRBD2. The CDR3 is 13 amino acids. The junction had 0 bases not matched to a gene; V was cut back by 5 bases and J by 5 bases. Germline V lookup: CDR1 SGHTA, CDR2 FQGTGA. The CDR3 spells CASSGLADNEQFF. The CDR3 bases are TGTGCCAGCAGCGGACTAGCGGACAATGAGCAGTTCTTC.

The CDR3 loop reads CASSQAGWQAFF. CDR3 bases: TGTGCCAGCAGCCAAGCAGGGTGGCAAGCTTTCTTT. The chain links TRBV3-1 (or the pseudogene TRBV3-2) to TRBJ1-1; D is perhaps TRBD1 (5 bases). This CDR3 has 12 residues. From germline, CDR1 is LGHDT and CDR2 YNNKEL (reference sequence). V lost 1 base and J lost 9, with 9 bases in between.

The rearrangement uses TRBV11-2 and TRBJ1-2; possible D gene TRBD1, 6 bases. The CDR3 totals 14 residues. Looked up from germline, CDR1 is SGHAT and CDR2 is FQNNGV. V lost 1 base and J lost 4, with 10 bases in between. The CDR3 bases are TGTGCCAGCAGCTTAGCCGCCAGGGGCTATGGCTACACCTTC. This sequence encodes CASSLAARGYGYTF. Looking up the rest from reference TRBV11-2 and TRBJ1-2 gives the full variable domain: EAGVAQSPRYKIIEKRQSVAFWCNPISGHATLYWYQQILGQGPKLLIQFQNNGVVDDSQLPKDRFSAERLKGVDSTLKIQPAKLEDSAVYLCASSLAARGYGYTFGSGTRLTVV.

The chain couples TRBV7-2 to TRBJ1-2, with TRBD1 identical over 8 bases. V lost 3 bases, J lost 12 bases, and 6 bases stayed unmatched. The CDR3 has 12 residues. Germline values: CDR1 SGHTA, CDR2 FQGNSA. Written as DNA, the CDR3 is TGTGCCAGCAGCTTTACAGGGGGATCCCACACCTTC. Translation gives CASSFTGGSHTF. Supplemented by reference TRBV7-2 and TRBJ1-2, the full variable domain reads GAGVSQSPSNKVTEKGKDVELRCDPISGHTALYWYRQSLGQGLEFLIYFQGNSAPDKSGLPSDRFSAERTGGSVSTLTIQRTQQEDSAVYLCASSFTGGSHTFGSGTRLTVV.

This clone is a singleton in its sample. Other nucleotide sequences in the sample specify the same CDR3. The chain recombines TRBV28 with TRBJ1-5; D is possibly TRBD1 (5 bases). Germline V gives CDR1 MDHEN, CDR2 SYDVKM. V was cut by 2 bases and J by 2 bases, with 7 bases left in between. The CDR3 has 14 residues. The CDR3 reads CASSLGGGNQPQHF. The CDR3 nucleotides are TGTGCCAGCAGTTTAGGGGGGGGCAATCAGCCCCAGCATTTT.

The CDR3 region has the DNA TGTGCCAGCAGCCTTACGGGGATGAACACTGAAGCTTTCTTT. Amino acids: CASSLTGMNTEAFF. The chain is built from TRBV7-3 and TRBJ1-1; D call uncertain. CDR3 length: 14 residues. The germline CDR1 and CDR2 sequences are SGHTA and FQGTGA. The ends were cut back, 5 bases at V and 0 bases at J, with 10 bases in the middle.

J is TRBJ2-3 and V is TRBV10-3, with 7 positions matching TRBD2. Unmatched junction bases numbered 7, after V lost 4 bases and J lost 0 bases. The length of the CDR3 is 16 residues. From germline, CDR1 is ENHRY and CDR2 SYGVKD. Here the CDR3 reads CAISVIAGGSTDTQYF. The CDR3 region has the DNA TGTGCCATCAGTGTAATAGCCGGGGGGAGCACAGATACGCAGTATTTT.

In its sample, this clone was seen once. The chain joins TRBV4-1 to TRBJ1-1; D may be TRBD1 (5 bases). Deletions cut 1 base from V and 7 bases from J, with 22 bases between. The germline V gene has CDR1 MGHRA and CDR2 YSYEKL. This CDR3 is built from 17 residues. This CDR3 reads CASSQATLPGGFHEAFF. CDR3 nucleotide sequence: TGCGCCAGCAGCCAAGCAACCCTCCCGGGGGGTTTCCATGAAGCTTTCTTT.